The next 26 T cell receptor beta chains were all read from a single sample in a study of beta chain features in type 1 diabetes (dated by TCRdb to 2016 to 2019). No antigens are known for them. Receptor amplification or capture employed the immunoSEQ multiplex PCR assay. All of the isolated RNA was reverse transcribed with the High Capacity cDNA Reverse Transcription Kit, so expressed TCRB transcripts were sequenced. The immuneACCESS repertoire file appears here via TCRdb, limited to in-frame rearrangements. These files lack a portion of the clones; in checked studies, under half of the deficit traces to unresolved V genes, and the cause of the others is not known. The sample yields some 700,000 clones; 10% to 15% were counted once. The top ten constitute 0.022% of the sample. The full study reports these points: Type 1 diabetes patients showed a moderate but significant shortening of TCRB CDR3 length in all four CD4+ subsets.

The sequenced sample was naive CD4+ T cells from blood. Explained via the paper, the cell subset or site label denotes: true naive CD4+ T cells. These receptors came from a man between 18 and 29 years old with type 1 diabetes.

The V gene is TRBV5-6, the J gene TRBJ1-4; 9 bases agree with TRBD1. This CDR3 is built from 15 residues. Germline V lookup: CDR1 SGHDT, CDR2 YYEEEE. With 2 bases clipped from V and 4 bases from J, the junction kept 3 bases outside the gene matches. The CDR3 DNA sequence: TGTGCCAGCAGCTTAACGGGACAGGGTAATGAAAAACTGTTTTTT. This translates into CASSLTGQGNEKLFF.

This clone was found a few times. The chain recombines TRBV28 with TRBJ2-5; TRBD1 matches 10 bases. V shed 7 bases and J 4 bases; nucleotides not matched to a gene: 9. The CDR3 has 15 residues. The germline gives CDR1 MDHEN, CDR2 SYDVKM. The CDR3 loop is CASNKGGTGVETQYF. CDR3 DNA sequence: TGTGCCAGCAACAAAGGGGGGACAGGGGTAGAGACCCAGTACTTC.

The table lists this clone with a few counts. V gene TRBV6-5 combines with J gene TRBJ1-2, with D tentatively TRBD1 (6 bases). This CDR3 is 13 amino acids long. Germline loops: CDR1 MNHEY, CDR2 SVGAGI. V shed 3 bases and J shed 6 bases, with 11 bases lying between them. The CDR3 DNA reads TGTGCCAGCAGTTATGGCAGGGGCGATGGCTACACCTTC. This sequence encodes CASSYGRGDGYTF.

This clone was detected only a few times. This chain connects TRBV5-1 to TRBJ2-6; D gene ambiguous. Germline V CDR1 and CDR2: SGHRS, YFSETQ. The CDR3 has 14 amino acids. Trimming pared 4 bases from V and 4 bases from J, leaving 9 bases between. The CDR3 region is CASSRSPGANVLTF. The CDR3 DNA sequence: TGCGCCAGCAGCCGCTCCCCGGGGGCCAACGTCCTGACTTTC.

This clone showed up just a few times. The chain uses TRBV7-8 and TRBJ1-2, with TRBD1 as a possible D gene (5 bases). CDR3 length: 12 amino acids. CDR1 and CDR2 (germline): SGHVS, FQNEAQ. The V and J ends lost 5 bases and 7 bases respectively, with 11 bases between them. DNA for the CDR3: TGTGCCAGCAGCCCCGGGGCGCGTGGCTACACCTTC. This translates into CASSPGARGYTF.

The gene calls are TRBV29-1 and TRBJ1-5; 7 bases are shared with TRBD1. The CDR3 extends over 12 amino acids. Per the germline V gene, CDR1 is SQVTM and CDR2 is ANQGSEA. Trimming removed 4 bases from V and 7 bases from J; junction bases left unmatched: 4. CDR3 coding DNA: TGCAGCGTTGGGGCAGGGGGGCAGCCCCAGCATTTT. It specifies CSVGAGGQPQHF.

The chain has TRBV6-5 and TRBJ1-1, with D tentatively TRBD1 (6 bases). CDR3 length: 13 amino acids. Trimming removed 6 bases from V and 7 bases from J, with 15 bases in between. CDR1 is MNHEY and CDR2 is SVGAGI in the germline V gene. CDR3 amino acids: CASSPGTRGEAFF. The CDR3 DNA reads as TGTGCCAGCAGCCCGGGGACAAGAGGTGAAGCTTTCTTT.

CDR3: CASSGLAGFVNEQFF. The CDR3 region has the DNA TGTGCCAGCAGCGGTTTAGCGGGCTTTGTCAATGAGCAGTTCTTC. V is TRBV9 and J is TRBJ2-1; 7 bases are shared with TRBD2. The CDR3 totals 15 residues. In germline, CDR1 is SGDLS, CDR2 YYNGEE. J was trimmed by 6 bases and V by 3 bases; bases with no gene match: 9. The variable domain in full, completed from reference TRBV9 and TRBJ2-1, reads DSGVTQTPKHLITATGQRVTLRCSPRSGDLSVYWYQQSLDQGLQFLIQYYNGEERAKGNILERFSAQQFPDLHSELNLSSLELGDSALYFCASSGLAGFVNEQFFGPGTRLTVL.

The chain carries TRBV2 and TRBJ1-5, with D possibly TRBD1 on 5 matching bases. The CDR3 covers 12 residues. From germline, CDR1 is SNHLY and CDR2 FYNNEI. V lost 7 bases and J lost 7, with 11 bases in between. The CDR3 sequence: CASMRDSQPQHF. In DNA, the CDR3 is TGTGCCAGCATGAGAGACAGCCAGCCCCAGCATTTT.

This clone occurred a few times. The V and J genes are TRBV2 and TRBJ2-3; TRBD1 or TRBD2 may be the D gene (5 bases each). CDR1 is SNHLY, CDR2 FYNNEI, per germline. V was trimmed by 6 bases and J by 2 bases, leaving 12 bases between them. The CDR3 consists of 14 residues. CDR3 amino acids: CASSPGTATDTQYF. CDR3 DNA sequence: TGTGCCAGCAGCCCCGGGACCGCCACAGATACGCAGTATTTT.

To note about this clone: Other DNA sequences in this sample translate to the same CDR3. The CDR3 DNA sequence: TGTGCCAGCAGCCCCCTACAGGGGTCCTATGGCTACACCTTC. Protein sequence: CASSPLQGSYGYTF. V gene TRBV7-2 combines with J gene TRBJ1-2; 7 positions match TRBD1. CDR1 SGHTA and CDR2 FQGNSA come from the germline V gene. The CDR3 sequence is 14 residues long. Trimming cost V 5 bases and J 4 bases; bases outside gene matches: 7.

The gene calls are TRBV10-3 and TRBJ2-5; 8 positions match TRBD1. Germline CDR1 is ENHRY and CDR2 is SYGVKD. CDR3 length equals 15 residues. The junction had 10 bases not matched to a gene; V was cut back by 5 bases and J by 5 bases. CDR3 protein: CAISLRQGTGETQYF. CDR3 nucleotides: TGTGCCATCAGTCTTCGACAGGGGACGGGGGAGACCCAGTACTTC.

The CDR3 loop reads CASSQESRGAQPQHF. CDR3 sequence (DNA): TGTGCCAGCAGCCAAGAGTCCAGGGGGGCCCAGCCCCAGCATTTT. The chain recombines TRBV4-2 with TRBJ1-5, with TRBD1 matching 7 bases. The V gene's germline CDR1 is LGHNA and CDR2 YNFKEQ. The V and J ends lost 0 bases and 7 bases, in that order; junction bases with no gene match: 6. The CDR3 has 15 residues.

This sequence joins TRBV6-6 and TRBJ1-2, with TRBD1 identical over 7 bases. CDR3 length: 15 residues. V dropped 0 bases and J dropped 6; count of bases not matched to a gene: 7. Germline loops: CDR1 MNHNY, CDR2 SVGAGI (reference sequence). CDR3 in DNA: TGTGCCAGCAGTTACTCAAACCGACAGGGTGATGGCTACACCTTC. Protein sequence: CASSYSNRQGDGYTF.

For this clone: Other DNA sequences from this sample encode an identical CDR3 as well. The V gene is TRBV18, the J gene TRBJ2-5; 7 positions agree with TRBD2. V lost 3 bases and J lost 3; bases outside the gene matches: 1. The CDR3 consists of 13 residues. Looked up from germline, CDR1 is KGHSH and CDR2 is LQKENI. DNA of the CDR3: TGTGCCAGCTCACCGGGGAGGGAAGAGACCCAGTACTTC. Translated, it gives CASSPGREETQYF.

CDR3 in amino acids: CASSPGQGRTEAFF. The CDR3 nucleotides are TGTGCCAGCAGCCCGGGACAGGGGCGCACTGAAGCTTTCTTT. V and J are TRBV6-5 and TRBJ1-1; TRBD1 aligns across 10 bases. Germline CDR1 and CDR2: MNHEY and SVGAGI. This CDR3 comprises 14 residues. Unmatched junction bases numbered 5, after V lost 6 bases and J lost 4 bases.

The V gene is TRBV30, the J gene TRBJ2-1; a possible D gene is TRBD1 (5 bases). The CDR3 consists of 13 residues. Germline V lookup: CDR1 GTSNPN, CDR2 SVGIG (reference sequence). Trimming took 2 bases from V and 4 from J, leaving 9 bases between them. This CDR3 is CAWSMSGYNEQFF. The CDR3 DNA sequence: TGTGCCTGGAGTATGTCAGGGTACAATGAGCAGTTCTTC. The variable domain in full, completed from reference TRBV30 and TRBJ2-1, reads SQTIHQWPATLVQPVGSPLSLECTVEGTSNPNLYWYRQAAGRGLQLLFYSVGIGQISSEVPQNLSASRPQDRQFILSSKKLLLSDSGFYLCAWSMSGYNEQFFGPGTRLTVL.

J is TRBJ1-3 and V is TRBV9; D is uncertain. Trimming removed 6 bases at V and 4 bases at J, with 14 bases between. Germline CDR1 reads SGDLS; CDR2 reads YYNGEE. The CDR3 is 14 amino acids. CDR3 DNA: TGTGCCAGCAACGGCGGCGACTGGGGAAACACCATATATTTT. Protein sequence: CASNGGDWGNTIYF.

The chain is built from TRBV4-1 and TRBJ2-7; D not certain. The ends were cut back, 1 base at V and 0 bases at J, with 13 bases in the middle. Germline CDR1 is MGHRA and CDR2 is YSYEKL. CDR3 length: 16 amino acids. CDR3 protein: CASSQGGRTDSYEQYF. The CDR3 nucleotides are TGCGCCAGCAGCCAAGGAGGCAGGACCGACTCCTACGAGCAGTACTTC.

This clone was seen only a few times. The rearrangement joins TRBV5-1 to TRBJ1-2, with D possibly matching TRBD1 (5 bases). Looked up from germline, CDR1 is SGHRS and CDR2 is YFSETQ. The CDR3 runs to 13 residues. V lost 0 bases to trimming and J lost 6 bases, with 9 bases between them. As DNA, the CDR3 is TGCGCCAGCAGCTTGGAAGGGACCGATGGCTACACCTTC. Amino acids: CASSLEGTDGYTF. Drawing the rest from reference TRBV5-1 and TRBJ1-2, the complete variable domain is KAGVTQTPRYLIKTRGQQVTLSCSPISGHRSVSWYQQTPGQGLQFLFEYFSETQRNKGNFPGRFSGRQFSNSRSEMNVSTLELGDSALYLCASSLEGTDGYTFGSGTRLTVV.

This chain uses TRBV27 with TRBJ1-1, with no clear D. The CDR3 is made up of 15 amino acids. Germline CDR1 is MNHEY and CDR2 is SMNVEV (reference sequence). Between the trimmed V and J ends, which lost 2 bases and 4 bases, there was a span of 14 bases. CDR3 sequence: CASSLLGEGGTEAFF. CDR3 in DNA: TGTGCCAGCAGTTTACTCGGGGAGGGCGGCACTGAAGCTTTCTTT.

This clone was detected only a few times. The V gene is TRBV11-2, the J gene TRBJ2-5; 12 positions agree with TRBD2. V was clipped by 5 bases and J by 8 bases; unmatched bases: 9. This CDR3 is 15 amino acids long. Germline V gene sequence: CDR1 SGHAT, CDR2 FQNNGV. CDR3 sequence: CASSATTSGGPTQYF. DNA of the CDR3: TGTGCCAGCAGCGCTACGACTAGCGGGGGACCCACCCAGTACTTC.

This clone was counted between two and nine times. The CDR3 loop is CSVGDNMNTEAFF. For the CDR3, the DNA is TGCAGCGTTGGGGACAACATGAACACTGAAGCTTTCTTT. The chain carries TRBV29-1 and TRBJ1-1; weak D call: TRBD1 (6 bases). The CDR3 loop spans 13 amino acids. The V gene's germline CDR1 is SQVTM and CDR2 ANQGSEA. V was cut by 4 bases and J by 0 bases, with 9 bases left in between.

The chain is built from TRBV5-1 and TRBJ2-7, with 8 bases lining up with TRBD2. The CDR3 consists of 15 residues. Germline CDR1 SGHRS, CDR2 YFSETQ. The J segment lost 3 bases and the V segment lost 0 bases, leaving 5 bases of the junction unmatched. The CDR3 DNA is TGCGCCAGCAGCTTGGTGGGGGGACTAGACTACGAGCAGTACTTC. The encoded protein is CASSLVGGLDYEQYF. Using reference TRBV5-1 and TRBJ2-7 for the parts outside the CDR3, the full variable domain is KAGVTQTPRYLIKTRGQQVTLSCSPISGHRSVSWYQQTPGQGLQFLFEYFSETQRNKGNFPGRFSGRQFSNSRSEMNVSTLELGDSALYLCASSLVGGLDYEQYFGPGTRLTVT.

This clone was detected a few times. This chain uses TRBV4-1 with TRBJ2-1, with 9 bases aligning to TRBD2. The CDR3 consists of 18 residues. V dropped 2 bases and J dropped 7; count of bases not matched to a gene: 15. The V gene's germline CDR1 is MGHRA and CDR2 YSYEKL. The chain's CDR3 is CASSQHRASGAGLNEQFF. The DNA of the CDR3 is TGCGCCAGCAGCCAACATAGGGCTAGCGGGGCGGGGTTGAATGAGCAGTTCTTC.

This chain links TRBV10-3 with TRBJ2-7; 7 nucleotides align to TRBD2. The CDR3 has 13 amino acids. The germline CDR1 and CDR2 sequences are ENHRY and SYGVKD. The ends lost 7 bases at V and 2 bases at J; junction bases unmatched: 5. The CDR3 DNA reads TGTGCCATCAAAGGGACTAACACCTACGAGCAGTACTTC. Amino acids: CAIKGTNTYEQYF.